Listed below are T cell receptor beta chains from one sample, sequenced in a study of blood T cell repertoires in COVID-19. The table came from immunoSEQ multiplex PCR; TCRdb's copy has only in-frame clones and leaves some out. The table shows 100,000 to 150,000 clones, with about nine tenths occurring only once. Sequencing was done on a sample of peripheral blood. The receptors derive from a woman in her sixties or seventies with acute or convalescent COVID-19. Each CDR3 is given with its conserved first and last residue. The D gene is left open where the match is weak. Expanded clones get a size class; other rows say once, few or many, or leave the size out.

size,V,J,D,CDR3,DNA
NA,TRBV11-2,TRBJ2-3,TRBD2,CASSPRGGAVDTQYF,TGTGCCAGCAGCCCCCGCGGGGGGGCCGTGGATACGCAGTATTTT
NA,TRBV5-1,TRBJ1-1,TRBD1,CASSPQGVVGLNTEAFF,TGCGCCAGCAGCCCTCAGGGGGTTGTGGGATTGAACACTGAAGCTTTCTTT
NA,TRBV7-3,TRBJ2-1,NA,CASSPVLGSYNEQFF,TGTGCCAGCAGCCCGGTCCTAGGCTCCTACAATGAGCAGTTCTTC
NA,TRBV24-1,TRBJ2-5,TRBD2,CATSDRTSGRETQYF,TGTGCCACCAGTGATAGGACTAGCGGGAGGGAGACCCAGTACTTC
NA,TRBV11-3,TRBJ1-2,NA,CASSHGGGYTF,TGTGCCAGCAGCCACGGTGGTGGCTACACCTTC
NA,TRBV9,TRBJ2-1,TRBD1,CASSITGVRDEQFF,TGTGCCAGCAGCATAACAGGGGTTAGGGATGAGCAGTTCTTC
NA,TRBV6-5,TRBJ2-3,TRBD2,CASSYSRGGTDTQYF,TGTGCCAGCAGTTATTCCCGGGGGGGCACAGATACGCAGTATTTT
NA,TRBV29-1,TRBJ2-7,TRBD2,CSVSKLAGGPNYEQYF,TGCAGCGTTAGTAAACTAGCGGGGGGTCCCAACTACGAGCAGTACTTC
NA,TRBV10-3,TRBJ2-1,NA,CAISVGGNNEQFF,TGTGCCATCAGTGTTGGGGGGAACAATGAGCAGTTCTTC
NA,TRBV28,TRBJ1-2,NA,CASEDFYGYTF,TGTGCCAGCGAGGATTTCTATGGCTACACCTTC
NA,TRBV24-1,TRBJ1-1,NA,CATSDSPGNPNTEAFF,TGTGCCACCAGTGATTCACCGGGGAACCCGAACACTGAAGCTTTCTTT
NA,TRBV6-6,TRBJ1-2,TRBD1,CASTRGQGQYGYTF,TGTGCCAGCACTCGGGGACAGGGGCAATATGGCTACACCTTC
NA,TRBV5-6,TRBJ2-5,NA,CASTTWAVRQETQYF,TGTGCCAGCACCACATGGGCAGTGAGACAAGAGACCCAGTACTTC
NA,TRBV19,TRBJ1-5,NA,CATTQGLSNQPQHF,TGTGCCACCACCCAGGGGCTTAGCAATCAGCCCCAGCATTTT
NA,TRBV19,TRBJ2-3,TRBD2,CASMRAGGTDTQYF,TGTGCCAGTATGAGGGCGGGGGGCACAGATACGCAGTATTTT
once,TRBV5-1,TRBJ1-4,NA,CASSLGPGKRGEKLFF,TGCGCCAGCAGCTTGGGGCCAGGCAAAAGGGGGGAAAAACTGTTTTTT
few,TRBV9,TRBJ2-7,NA,CASSVNRLGEQYF,TGTGCCAGCAGCGTTAACAGATTGGGCGAGCAGTACTTC
NA,TRBV7-8,TRBJ1-5,NA,CASSRGLTGLGQPQHF,TGTGCCAGCAGCCGAGGATTGACTGGATTGGGTCAGCCCCAGCATTTT
NA,TRBV29-1,TRBJ1-6,NA,CSVDISGNSPLHF,TGCAGCGTTGATATATCCGGGAATTCACCCCTCCACTTT
once,TRBV15,TRBJ2-5,NA,CATSRKVGTGQETQYF,TGTGCCACCAGCAGGAAGGTGGGAACAGGCCAAGAGACCCAGTACTTC
NA,TRBV7-9,TRBJ1-2,NA,CASEERGGYTF,TGTGCCAGCGAGGAACGAGGTGGCTACACCTTC
NA,TRBV27,TRBJ1-2,TRBD1,CASSSGQGFGYTF,TGTGCCAGCAGTTCAGGACAGGGTTTCGGCTACACCTTC
NA,TRBV10-3,TRBJ2-7,NA,CAISARGYEQYF,TGTGCCATCAGTGCCCGCGGCTACGAGCAGTACTTC
NA,TRBV4-1,TRBJ2-2,TRBD1,CASSPDRGPGELFF,TGCGCCAGCAGTCCGGACAGGGGCCCCGGGGAGCTGTTTTTT
NA,TRBV2,TRBJ2-1,NA,CASSNSESYNEQFF,TGTGCCAGCAGTAATAGCGAGTCCTACAATGAGCAGTTCTTC
few,TRBV5-1,TRBJ1-1,TRBD1,CASSYLGGTGNTEAFF,TGCGCCAGCAGCTACCTGGGGGGGACAGGGAACACTGAAGCTTTCTTT
once,TRBV12-5,TRBJ1-4,NA,CASGGLYEKLFF,TGTGCTAGTGGGGGGCTTTATGAAAAACTGTTTTTT
NA,TRBV7-9,TRBJ2-3,TRBD1,CASATGQGTDTQYF,TGTGCCAGCGCCACTGGACAGGGGACAGATACGCAGTATTTT
NA,TRBV7-3,TRBJ1-1,TRBD1,CASSLYPDRTEAFF,TGTGCCAGCAGCCTATACCCGGACAGGACTGAAGCTTTCTTT
NA,TRBV19,TRBJ1-5,TRBD1,CASTVRTGGNQPQHF,TGTGCCAGTACAGTGAGGACAGGGGGGAATCAGCCCCAGCATTTT
NA,TRBV20-1,TRBJ1-1,NA,CSATTGKRAFF,TGCAGTGCTACTACAGGAAAACGAGCTTTCTTT
few,TRBV7-9,TRBJ2-7,NA,CASSWGQMDEQYF,TGTGCCAGCAGCTGGGGGCAGATGGACGAGCAGTACTTC
once,TRBV10-1,TRBJ1-1,NA,CASSPVGGTEAFF,TGCGCCAGCAGTCCGGTTGGCGGCACTGAAGCTTTCTTT
NA,TRBV27,TRBJ2-1,NA,CASSLQGRVNEQFF,TGTGCCAGCAGTTTGCAGGGTAGGGTTAATGAGCAGTTCTTC
NA,TRBV7-3,TRBJ2-3,TRBD2,CASSLTPSGAQDTQYF,TGTGCCAGCAGCTTAACCCCAAGCGGGGCGCAGGATACGCAGTATTTT
NA,TRBV2,TRBJ1-4,NA,CASTSGTGGEKLFF,TGTGCCAGCACCTCCGGGACTGGGGGGGAAAAACTGTTTTTT
NA,TRBV28,TRBJ1-6,NA,CASSLESVNNSPLHF,TGTGCCAGCAGTTTGGAGTCGGTAAACAATTCACCCCTCCACTTT
few,TRBV27,TRBJ1-2,NA,CASSLSNPGWYGYTF,TGTGCCAGCAGTTTATCGAATCCGGGTTGGTATGGCTACACCTTC
once,TRBV29-1,TRBJ1-1,NA,CSARGAGSGTEAFF,TGCAGCGCTCGGGGGGCCGGATCTGGGACTGAAGCTTTCTTT
NA,TRBV6-5,TRBJ2-7,NA,CASRGGWTVSYEQYF,TGTGCCAGCAGAGGAGGATGGACAGTCTCCTACGAGCAGTACTTC
once,TRBV7-9,TRBJ1-1,NA,CASSPGGNTEAFF,TGTGCCAGCAGCCCGGGGGGCAACACTGAAGCTTTCTTT
NA,TRBV6-1,TRBJ2-1,TRBD2,CASSAGGAGDYNEQFF,TGTGCCAGCAGTGCCGGAGGGGCGGGGGACTACAATGAGCAGTTCTTC
NA,TRBV5-6,TRBJ2-5,NA,CASSPGQETQYF,TGTGCCAGCAGCCCAGGTCAAGAGACCCAGTACTTC
few,TRBV3-1/TRBV3-2,TRBJ2-7,NA,CASSQGAWGDRYEQYF,TGTGCCAGCAGCCAAGGCGCGTGGGGGGACCGCTACGAGCAGTACTTC
once,TRBV14,TRBJ2-2,TRBD2,CASSLDLAGANTGELFF,TGTGCCAGCAGCCTCGACCTAGCGGGGGCAAACACCGGGGAGCTGTTTTTT
few,TRBV28,TRBJ2-2,NA,CASSLPIGELFF,TGTGCCAGCAGTTTACCCATCGGGGAGCTGTTTTTT
NA,TRBV6-1,TRBJ1-2,NA,CASSERQGYGYTF,TGTGCCAGCAGTGAAAGGCAGGGATATGGCTACACCTTC
NA,TRBV27,TRBJ2-5,TRBD1,CASRPTGAGETQYF,TGTGCCAGCAGGCCGACAGGGGCAGGGGAGACCCAGTACTTC
NA,TRBV18,TRBJ2-7,TRBD1,CASSLGQGSYEQYF,TGTGCCAGCTCATTAGGACAGGGTTCCTACGAGCAGTACTTC
once,TRBV10-3,TRBJ1-3,TRBD1,CAISESSRGTAQSSGNTIYF,TGTGCCATCAGTGAGTCGAGTCGTGGGACAGCCCAATCCTCTGGAAACACCATATATTTT
NA,TRBV29-1,TRBJ1-1,NA,CSVHGGKRVNTEAFF,TGCAGCGTGCACGGGGGGAAAAGGGTGAACACTGAAGCTTTCTTT
NA,TRBV5-1,TRBJ2-1,NA,CASSLVGGWGEQFF,TGCGCCAGCAGCTTGGTCGGGGGATGGGGTGAGCAGTTCTTC
NA,TRBV27,TRBJ1-1,TRBD1,CASSASGGRTEAFF,TGTGCCAGCAGTGCCTCAGGGGGGCGCACTGAAGCTTTCTTT
NA,TRBV9,TRBJ2-7,TRBD1,CASSGQGLSYEQYF,TGTGCCAGCAGCGGACAGGGGTTATCCTACGAGCAGTACTTC
NA,TRBV6-5,TRBJ2-7,NA,CASSWLGKSSYEQYF,TGTGCCAGCAGTTGGCTAGGCAAAAGCTCCTACGAGCAGTACTTC
NA,TRBV9,TRBJ1-4,TRBD1,CASSRQGAVLEKLFF,TGTGCCAGCAGCAGACAGGGGGCGGTACTCGAAAAACTGTTTTTT
NA,TRBV2,TRBJ2-1,NA,CASSVAEAQFF,TGTGCCAGCAGCGTCGCTGAGGCACAGTTCTTC
NA,TRBV19,TRBJ1-5,TRBD1,CASSRNGQGAGNQPQHF,TGTGCCAGTAGTCGTAACGGACAGGGGGCTGGCAATCAGCCCCAGCATTTT
NA,TRBV7-2,TRBJ2-5,NA,CASSRTAPETQYF,TGTGCCAGCAGCCGGACTGCACCGGAGACCCAGTACTTC